The T cell receptor (beta chain) under discussion was sequenced for a study of blood T cell repertoires in COVID-19. As for the study in general: Sources were T cells, B-cell-depleted T cells, or PBMCs; the material itself was cDNA or gDNA.

The data were produced by immunoSEQ multiplex PCR, yet TCRdb's version contains in-frame clones alone and is incomplete. The table records about 220,000 clones, roughly 88% of them present only once. Adults between about 18 and 89 years of age took part from 20 to 25 US areas. This CDR3 is built from 13 residues. Trimming shortened V by 8 bases and J by 0 bases, and 8 bases separated the two germline ends. CDR1 is MDHEN and CDR2 is SYDVKM in the germline V gene. The sample taken for sequencing was PBMCs or T cells enriched from blood (not recorded which). The receptor was derived from a woman between 50 and 59 years old with acute COVID-19. The chain uses TRBV28 and TRBJ1-5, with no clear D. CDR3 in DNA: TGTGCCAGCGAGCGATATAGCAATCAGCCCCAGCATTTT. It codes for CASERYSNQPQHF.